This record concerns one TCR beta chain sequence. Its antigen is currently unknown. The CDR3 has 17 amino acids. CDR1 is SGHNT and CDR2 is YYREEE in the germline V gene (reference sequence). V trimming: 0 bases; J trimming: 2 bases; junction bases outside the gene matches: 9. The data belong to a study of cytomegalovirus exposure and HLA in healthy donors. Study summary: Out of about 180 million T cells, an earlier analysis found fewer than 140 million unique TCR beta sequences in total. Study-wide results and limits: Most sequenced TCRs were rare (though some public TCRs occurred in many donors).

The PCR ran on 60 Vbeta and 13 Jbeta primers. Assay used: immunoSEQ multiplex PCR; TCRdb lists only in-frame clones, some missing. The sample carries approximately 220,000 clones, roughly 82% recorded once. While unrecorded immune exposures were likely, the donors were nominally healthy when sampled. The sequence derives from a man in his forties or fifties in good health and CMV-seropositive. This rearrangement joins TRBV5-4 to TRBJ2-3, with 7 bases identical to TRBD2. Sequenced sample: PBMCs. The CDR3 nucleotides read TGTGCCAGCAGCTTGGATGAAGCTAGCGGACCCACAGATACGCAGTATTTT. Translation: CASSLDEASGPTDTQYF.